The rows below give T cell receptor beta chains drawn from one sample of a study of blood T cell repertoires in COVID-19. Using immunoSEQ multiplex PCR, the repertoire was profiled, and TCRdb retains in-frame clones only, with some absent. The table shows under 300,000 clones, with 86% occurring only once. Sequenced material: peripheral blood. All receptors come from a man of 80 years or more with acute or convalescent COVID-19. Each CDR3 is given with its conserved first and last residue. A D gene is named only where the DNA matches it firmly. Size is omitted from some rows. Given values are once, few, many or a class for expanded clones.

clone_size: -; v_call: TRBV3-1/TRBV3-2; d_call: TRBD2; j_call: TRBJ2-3; cdr3_nt: TGTGCCCAGCAGCAGCCCGGGGGGGGACCCACAGATACGCAGTATTTT; cdr3_aa: CAQQQPGGGPTDTQYF
clone_size: -; v_call: TRBV7-2; d_call: TRBD2; j_call: TRBJ2-5; cdr3_nt: TGTGCCAGCAGCATCGGACTAGAAGAGACCCAGTACTTC; cdr3_aa: CASSIGLEETQYF
clone_size: few; v_call: TRBV7-2; d_call: -; j_call: TRBJ1-1; cdr3_nt: TGTGCCAGCAGCCCGGAGTTCAGTAACACTGAAGCTTTCTTT; cdr3_aa: CASSPEFSNTEAFF
clone_size: -; v_call: TRBV19; d_call: TRBD1; j_call: TRBJ1-5; cdr3_nt: TGTGCCAGTACTTCAGGGGGCTTCAATCAGCCCCAGCATTTT; cdr3_aa: CASTSGGFNQPQHF
clone_size: -; v_call: TRBV9; d_call: TRBD2; j_call: TRBJ2-2; cdr3_nt: TGTGCCAGCAGCGGAGGTTCTTTAGCGGGAGTGGCCGGGGAGCTGTTTTTT; cdr3_aa: CASSGGSLAGVAGELFF
clone_size: -; v_call: TRBV29-1; d_call: TRBD2; j_call: TRBJ2-3; cdr3_nt: TGCAGCGTTGGTCTAGCGGGATTCGGGGATACGCAGTATTTT; cdr3_aa: CSVGLAGFGDTQYF
clone_size: few; v_call: TRBV5-1; d_call: -; j_call: TRBJ1-3; cdr3_nt: TGCGCCAGCAGCCAGGGTATCCCCTCTGGAAACACCATATATTTT; cdr3_aa: CASSQGIPSGNTIYF
clone_size: -; v_call: TRBV28; d_call: -; j_call: TRBJ1-1; cdr3_nt: TGTGCCAGTTCGGGAGGGCCCACTGAAGCTTTCTTT; cdr3_aa: CASSGGPTEAFF
clone_size: -; v_call: TRBV29-1; d_call: -; j_call: TRBJ2-5; cdr3_nt: TGCAGCGTTGGCAGGGGCCAAGAGACCCAGTACTTC; cdr3_aa: CSVGRGQETQYF
clone_size: -; v_call: TRBV27; d_call: -; j_call: TRBJ2-1; cdr3_nt: TGTGCCAGCAGTTGGGGCGATGAGCAGTTCTTC; cdr3_aa: CASSWGDEQFF
clone_size: -; v_call: TRBV7-9; d_call: -; j_call: TRBJ1-1; cdr3_nt: TGTGCCAGCAGCTCCGGGGGAAGCTTGAACACTGAAGCTTTCTTT; cdr3_aa: CASSSGGSLNTEAFF
clone_size: few; v_call: TRBV7-9; d_call: -; j_call: TRBJ2-5; cdr3_nt: TGTGCCAGCAGCCCACAGGAGACCCAGTACTTC; cdr3_aa: CASSPQETQYF
clone_size: -; v_call: TRBV6-4; d_call: -; j_call: TRBJ1-6; cdr3_nt: TGTGCCAGCAGCCGGGGGAGTACCAATTCACCCCTCCACTTT; cdr3_aa: CASSRGSTNSPLHF
clone_size: -; v_call: TRBV28; d_call: TRBD1; j_call: TRBJ1-1; cdr3_nt: TGTGCCAGCAGTGAAATTACAGGGGGCACTGAAGCTTTCTTT; cdr3_aa: CASSEITGGTEAFF
clone_size: -; v_call: TRBV20-1; d_call: -; j_call: TRBJ2-3; cdr3_nt: TGCAGTGCTAGTCTCTCTGTAGGGGACACAGATACGCAGTATTTT; cdr3_aa: CSASLSVGDTDTQYF
clone_size: -; v_call: TRBV6-1; d_call: TRBD2; j_call: TRBJ2-7; cdr3_nt: TGTGCCAGCAGTGAACGGCCGGGGGGTAGCGACGAGCAGTACTTC; cdr3_aa: CASSERPGGSDEQYF
clone_size: -; v_call: TRBV19; d_call: -; j_call: TRBJ2-1; cdr3_nt: TGTGCCAGTAGTCCGAGCCCGGGACTCGGCGGGGTGTTCTTC; cdr3_aa: CASSPSPGLGGVFF
clone_size: -; v_call: TRBV7-2; d_call: TRBD1; j_call: TRBJ1-5; cdr3_nt: TGTGCCAGCAGCTTAGACAACAGGGGCAATCGGCCCCAGCATTTT; cdr3_aa: CASSLDNRGNRPQHF
clone_size: -; v_call: TRBV11-2; d_call: TRBD2; j_call: TRBJ2-1; cdr3_nt: TGTGCCAGCAGCTTAGGAGGGCTAGCGGGAGGAGGGTACAATGAGCAGTTCTTC; cdr3_aa: CASSLGGLAGGGYNEQFF
clone_size: once; v_call: TRBV7-8; d_call: TRBD1; j_call: TRBJ1-2; cdr3_nt: TGTGCCAGCAACCAGGGGGCTCTAGATAACTATGGCTACACCTTC; cdr3_aa: CASNQGALDNYGYTF
clone_size: medium-sized; v_call: TRBV30; d_call: TRBD1; j_call: TRBJ2-1; cdr3_nt: TGTGCCTGGAGTGGTCGACAGGGAAGAATGGATGAGCAGTTCTTC; cdr3_aa: CAWSGRQGRMDEQFF
clone_size: -; v_call: TRBV14; d_call: TRBD1; j_call: TRBJ2-7; cdr3_nt: TGTGCCAGCAGCGGGACAGGGATCTACGAGCAGTACTTC; cdr3_aa: CASSGTGIYEQYF
clone_size: few; v_call: TRBV27; d_call: TRBD1; j_call: TRBJ2-1; cdr3_nt: TGTGCCAGCAGTCCACGGGGGACAGGGACCTACAATGAGCAGTTCTTC; cdr3_aa: CASSPRGTGTYNEQFF
clone_size: once; v_call: TRBV5-6; d_call: -; j_call: TRBJ2-1; cdr3_nt: TGTGCCAGCAGCACGGTACAGGGACGGCAGTTCTTC; cdr3_aa: CASSTVQGRQFF
clone_size: -; v_call: TRBV27; d_call: TRBD1; j_call: TRBJ1-4; cdr3_nt: TGTGCCAGCAGTTTTACAGGGGGGTGGAATGAAAAACTGTTTTTT; cdr3_aa: CASSFTGGWNEKLFF
clone_size: -; v_call: TRBV6-5; d_call: -; j_call: TRBJ2-7; cdr3_nt: TGTGCCAGCAGGCCATTGACATCGCTCTACGAGCAGTACTTC; cdr3_aa: CASRPLTSLYEQYF
clone_size: -; v_call: TRBV7-2; d_call: -; j_call: TRBJ1-1; cdr3_nt: TGTGCCAGCAGCCAGACGGGGGTCACTGAAGCTTTCTTT; cdr3_aa: CASSQTGVTEAFF
clone_size: -; v_call: TRBV7-9; d_call: TRBD2; j_call: TRBJ2-1; cdr3_nt: TGTGCCAGCAGCTCCTTTACTAGCGGGGGAGGGAATGAGCAGTTCTTC; cdr3_aa: CASSSFTSGGGNEQFF